The TCR beta chain under discussion was sequenced for a study of regulatory T cells in long-lasting Graves disease. Germline V gene data show CDR1 as ENHRY and CDR2 as SYGVKD. Between the trimmed V and J ends, which lost 9 bases and 1 base, there was a span of 12 bases. This CDR3 region has 13 residues. Time point meaning: persistent/refractory GD, antithyroid drugs over 5 years with positive TRAb. From PBMCs, RNA was extracted and then used to make the TCR library. A note on this clonotype: What it recognizes is unknown.

Construction of TCR beta libraries relied on iRepertoire HTBI primers and on Arm-PCR targeting CDR3 regions. A single record per CDR3 protein comes from TCRdb applying MiXCR to the multiplex PCR reads. The sample holds approximately 400,000 distinct CDR3 sequences, around 20% seen once. General observations from the study: Persistent patients shared more public clonotypes (approximately 2,800) than new patients (nearly 1,000). Accuracy might have suffered from few samples.

The genes are TRBV10-3 and TRBJ2-5; no definite D call. Sequences were derived from peripheral blood mononuclear cells (PBMCs), sampled when the disease was refractory, from a patient treated with antithyroid drugs. This receptor was taken from a female donor with Graves disease. For the CDR3, the DNA is TGTGCCATTCAAGGCCGGCTCCAAGAGACCCAGTACTTC. Protein product: CAIQGRLQETQYF.